These 29 T cell receptor beta chains were all obtained from the same sample, sequenced in a study of CD8+CD57+ T cells in acquired aplastic anemia. The TCR beta profiling, which covered VDJ combination and CDR3 sequence, was carried out using genomic DNA as the template. TCRdb redid the calling of the reads with MiXCR, one entry per CDR3 protein. Of about 200,000 distinct CDR3 sequences detected, approximately 35% appear once; the ten largest clones hold 0.95% to 1.2%. Sequenced material: sorted CD4+, CD8+, or CD8+CD57+ T cells (not recorded which) from PBMCs. Every receptor here comes from a human donor in good health, serving as a control.

In this sample, this clonotype turned up many times. This chain uses TRBV19 with TRBJ2-1; 11 nucleotides align to TRBD2. Unmatched junction bases numbered 18, after V lost 5 bases and J lost 3 bases. CDR1 is LNHDA and CDR2 is SQIVND in the germline V gene (reference sequence). CDR3 length: 20 amino acids. CDR3 in amino acids: CASSPRTGEASGRRYNEQFF. CDR3 nucleotide sequence: TGTGCCAGTAGTCCCCGGACAGGGGAAGCTAGCGGGAGGCGCTACAATGAGCAGTTCTTC. Variable domain in full (rest from reference TRBV19 and TRBJ2-1): DGGITQSPKYLFRKEGQNVTLSCEQNLNHDAMYWYRQDPGQGLRLIYYSQIVNDFQKGDIAEGYSVSREKKESFPLTVTSAQKNPTAFYLCASSPRTGEASGRRYNEQFFGPGTRLTVL.

A note on this clonotype: It may be a read error: a sequence one base away is much more abundant. V gene TRBV19 combines with J gene TRBJ2-2; D tentatively fits TRBD1 or TRBD2 (5 bases each). Looked up from germline, CDR1 is LNHDA and CDR2 is SQIVND (reference sequence). V gave up 7 bases and J gave up 9 bases, with 21 bases separating them. This CDR3 contains 15 residues. The CDR3 DNA follows: TGTGCCAGTATCTCGTCCAGGGAGTATGCCAGGGAGCTGTTTTTT. Translating gives CASISSREYARELFF. The full variable domain, rest sourced from reference TRBV19 and TRBJ2-2, is DGGITQSPKYLFRKEGQNVTLSCEQNLNHDAMYWYRQDPGQGLRLIYYSQIVNDFQKGDIAEGYSVSREKKESFPLTVTSAQKNPTAFYLCASISSREYARELFFGEGSRLTVL.

This clonotype was detected many times. The V call is TRBV2, the J call TRBJ1-2, with D unclear. From germline, CDR1 is SNHLY and CDR2 FYNNEI. This CDR3 contains 13 residues. V lost 0 bases and J lost 2, with 4 bases in between. The CDR3 DNA reads as TGTGCCAGCAGTGAAGCGCAAAACTATGGCTACACCTTC. Its translation is CASSEAQNYGYTF.

The V and J genes are TRBV12-3 or TRBV12-4 and TRBJ1-1; D is ambiguous. The CDR3 is made up of 13 amino acids. The germline V and J ends were trimmed by 1 base and 5 bases, with 8 bases remaining between them. CDR3 sequence reads: CASSLGPGTEAFF. The CDR3 nucleotides are TGTGCCAGCAGTTTAGGTCCGGGGACTGAAGCTTTCTTT.

This clonotype was picked up many times. The rearrangement links TRBV15 to TRBJ2-7; tentatively, D is TRBD2 (7 bases). The germline gives CDR1 LNHNV, CDR2 YYDKDF (reference sequence). V was clipped by 3 bases and J by 7 bases, with 22 bases between them. The CDR3 totals 16 residues. The CDR3 region has the DNA TGTGCCACCAGCAGCAGAGGGGGAGGGGCCCAGGGGGAGCAGTACTTC. Encoded protein: CATSSRGGGAQGEQYF.

The rearrangement links TRBV10-3 to TRBJ1-2; 9 nucleotides match TRBD1. This CDR3 is 13 amino acids long. The V and J ends lost 6 bases and 8 bases, in that order; junction bases with no gene match: 7. Germline V gene data show CDR1 as ENHRY and CDR2 as SYGVKD. The CDR3 loop reads CAISSAGQGGYTF. The CDR3 bases are TGTGCCATCAGCTCTGCCGGACAGGGGGGCTACACCTTC.

This clonotype was seen at least ten times. CDR3: CASSEKRGNSYEQYF. The CDR3 region has the DNA TGTGCCAGCAGCGAGAAGCGGGGAAACTCCTACGAGCAGTACTTC. The chain has TRBV7-9 and TRBJ2-7; 7 bases line up with TRBD2. The germline gives CDR1 SEHNR, CDR2 FQNEAQ (reference sequence). The CDR3 totals 15 residues. The V segment lost 5 bases and the J segment 0 bases; nucleotides outside the gene matches: 7.

As to this clonotype: Just one base apart from a much larger clone, this may be a read error. The chain uses TRBV9 and TRBJ1-1, with TRBD1 matching over 7 bases. This CDR3 is 14 amino acids long. Germline V gene data show CDR1 as SGDLS and CDR2 as YYNGEE. The CDR3 spells CASSVDRLSTEASF. In DNA, the CDR3 is TGTGCCAGCAGCGTGGACAGGTTGAGCACTGAAGCTTCCTTT.

The rearrangement uses TRBV12-3 or TRBV12-4 and TRBJ2-5; D is unclear. Trimming removed 4 bases from V and 4 bases from J, with 22 bases in between. This CDR3 spans 17 amino acids. CDR3 nucleotide sequence: TGTGCCAGCAGTTCTCCCCTAGTAGGCGCGCGACGAGAGACCCAGTACTTC. It specifies CASSSPLVGARRETQYF.

This clonotype was counted at least ten times. The V gene is TRBV19, the J gene TRBJ1-5; D possibly corresponds to TRBD1 (5 bases). The germline V gene has CDR1 LNHDA and CDR2 SQIVND (reference sequence). CDR3 length: 14 residues. V was trimmed by 6 bases and J by 4 bases, leaving 13 bases between them. This CDR3 is CASRLEGANQPQHF. In DNA, the CDR3 is TGTGCCAGTAGATTGGAAGGGGCAAATCAGCCCCAGCATTTT. The full variable domain, in which reference TRBV19 and TRBJ1-5 provide the parts outside the CDR3, is DGGITQSPKYLFRKEGQNVTLSCEQNLNHDAMYWYRQDPGQGLRLIYYSQIVNDFQKGDIAEGYSVSREKKESFPLTVTSAQKNPTAFYLCASRLEGANQPQHFGDGTRLSIL.

This clonotype has only a few counts. The chain combines TRBV18 with TRBJ2-3; unclear D gene. This CDR3 comprises 12 residues. V was trimmed by 0 bases and J by 4 bases, leaving 2 bases between them. Germline V gene data show CDR1 as KGHSH and CDR2 as LQKENI. This CDR3 reads CASSPPADTQYF. The CDR3 DNA reads TGTGCCAGCTCACCACCGGCAGATACGCAGTATTTT.

This clonotype appeared many times. The gene calls are TRBV10-2 and TRBJ2-7; possible D gene TRBD2, 5 bases. Per germline, CDR1 WSHSY and CDR2 SAAADI. V was shortened by 7 bases and J by 3 bases, with 13 bases between the two germline ends. The length of the CDR3 is 13 residues. CDR3 residues: CASTRAQNYEQYF. The CDR3, as DNA: TGCGCCAGCACGCGGGCCCAGAACTACGAGCAGTACTTC.

The chain joins TRBV6-6 to TRBJ2-5; TRBD2 is a possible D gene (6 bases). CDR1 and CDR2 (germline): MNHNY, SVGAGI (reference sequence). The CDR3 spans 14 residues. V was cut by 5 bases and J by 5 bases, with 15 bases left in between. DNA of the CDR3: TGTGCCAGCAGTAGAGAACTAGCTCGGGAGACCCAGTACTTC. As protein: CASSRELARETQYF.

At least ten counts were recorded for this clonotype. This chain connects TRBV7-9 to TRBJ1-1, with D possibly being TRBD1 (6 bases). There are 15 residues in the CDR3. Germline loops: CDR1 SEHNR, CDR2 FQNEAQ (reference sequence). Trimming left V 5 bases short and J 2 bases short, with 15 bases between. DNA of the CDR3: TGTGCCAGCAGCAAGATGGACAGCAGAAACACTGAAGCTTTCTTT. Amino acid sequence: CASSKMDSRNTEAFF.

In this sample, this clonotype turned up many times. For the CDR3, the DNA is TGCAGTGCCCTCTCTCGGGGGGAACCCCTCCACTTT. This codes for CSALSRGEPLHF. V usage is TRBV20-1 and J usage is TRBJ1-6; possible D gene TRBD1, 5 bases. The CDR3 sequence is 12 residues long. Between the trimmed V and J ends, which lost 6 bases and 12 bases, there was a span of 15 bases. Germline values: CDR1 DFQATT, CDR2 SNEGSKA (reference sequence).

This clonotype has a count of ten or more. This rearrangement joins TRBV9 to TRBJ2-2; TRBD1 agrees at 8 bases. Germline V CDR1 and CDR2: SGDLS, YYNGEE. The CDR3 runs 16 residues. The junction had 11 bases not matched to a gene; V was cut back by 4 bases and J by 6 bases. The CDR3 DNA sequence: TGTGCCAGCAGCCCTTGGACAGGGTCTGCGTCCGGGGAGCTGTTTTTT. Residues: CASSPWTGSASGELFF. Filled out from reference TRBV9 and TRBJ2-2, the complete variable domain reads DSGVTQTPKHLITATGQRVTLRCSPRSGDLSVYWYQQSLDQGLQFLIQYYNGEERAKGNILERFSAQQFPDLHSELNLSSLELGDSALYFCASSPWTGSASGELFFGEGSRLTVL.

The table lists this clonotype with a few counts. The chain uses TRBV5-6 and TRBJ1-2, with TRBD1 as a possible D gene (6 bases). The V end was cut by 0 bases, the J end by 7 bases, with 16 bases between. CDR1 is SGHDT and CDR2 is YYEEEE in the germline V gene. The CDR3 covers 15 residues. CDR3 sequence (DNA): TGTGCCAGCAGCTTGGTAGTAGGGGGGGCCCGTGGCTACACCTTC. This encodes CASSLVVGGARGYTF.

This clonotype was counted only a few times. This chain connects TRBV12-3 or TRBV12-4 to TRBJ2-3; 7 bases map to TRBD1. The CDR3 is 17 amino acids. The J segment lost 0 bases and the V segment lost 0 bases, leaving 6 bases of the junction unmatched. For the CDR3, the DNA is TGTGCCAGCAGTTTAGCGCTTGGGACAGCTAGCACAGATACGCAGTATTTT. This encodes CASSLALGTASTDTQYF.

The table lists this clonotype with a few counts. This chain connects TRBV2 to TRBJ2-1; 7 bases are a match to TRBD1. The CDR3 contains 13 residues. Per germline, CDR1 SNHLY and CDR2 FYNNEI. The V segment lost 5 bases and the J segment 5 bases; nucleotides outside the gene matches: 3. The CDR3 region is CASSLGQNNEQFF. CDR3 nucleotide sequence: TGTGCCAGCAGTTTGGGACAGAACAATGAGCAGTTCTTC.

This clonotype was counted at least ten times. The chain carries TRBV6-5 and TRBJ1-2, with no clear D. Trimming cost V 2 bases and J 4 bases, with 5 bases left between them. This CDR3 has 12 amino acids. Germline lookup yields CDR1 MNHEY and CDR2 SVGAGI. CDR3 nucleotides: TGTGCCAGCAGTTACGGTTTCTATGGCTACACCTTC. Protein sequence: CASSYGFYGYTF.

This clonotype occurred many times. This rearrangement joins TRBV9 to TRBJ2-3; D remains unclear. Trimming took off 3 bases at V and 1 base at J, with 6 bases between the two ends. The CDR3 length is 13 residues. Germline V gives CDR1 SGDLS, CDR2 YYNGEE. CDR3 sequence: CASSDLRTDTQYF. CDR3 bases: TGTGCCAGCAGCGACCTCCGCACAGATACGCAGTATTTT.

About this clonotype itself: Since a far larger clone is one base different, this is likely a read error. The chain joins TRBV7-3 to TRBJ2-3; TRBD1 is a possible D gene (6 bases). Per germline, CDR1 SGHTA and CDR2 FQGTGA. The CDR3 totals 14 residues. The DNA of the CDR3 is TGTGCCAGCGGCTTAGGGGGAAGCACAGATACGCAGTATTTT. Translating it yields CASGLGGSTDTQYF.

This clonotype was counted many times. For the CDR3, the DNA is TGCAGTGCTAGAGTCCCTCAGGGGGCGGCTGGCTACACCTTC. Translation gives CSARVPQGAAGYTF. The V gene is TRBV20-1, the J gene TRBJ1-2, with TRBD1 matching over 8 bases. V lost 1 base to trimming and J lost 7 bases; unmatched junction nucleotides: 8. The CDR3 has 14 residues. Germline V lookup: CDR1 DFQATT, CDR2 SNEGSKA (reference sequence).

The rearrangement uses TRBV19 and TRBJ1-1, with a possible D match to TRBD1 (6 bases). Trimming took off 5 bases at V and 7 bases at J, with 14 bases between the two ends. This CDR3 has 13 residues. CDR1 and CDR2 from the germline V gene are LNHDA and SQIVND (reference sequence). CDR3: CASSLDGQSEAFF. DNA for the CDR3: TGTGCCAGTAGTCTCGATGGACAGAGTGAAGCTTTCTTT.

This clonotype turned up a few times. This chain connects TRBV5-4 to TRBJ2-7; D perhaps matches TRBD1 (5 bases). CDR1 and CDR2 from the germline V gene are SGHNT and YYREEE (reference sequence). The CDR3 has 16 residues. V lost 0 bases and J 3 bases, leaving 16 bases between the germline ends. The CDR3 DNA sequence: TGTGCCAGCAGCTTGGCCCCCCAGGGCCAACTCTACGAGCAGTACTTC. Its translation is CASSLAPQGQLYEQYF.

The V and J genes are TRBV18 and TRBJ1-6, with D uncertain. V shed 2 bases and J shed 15 bases, with 17 bases lying between them. In germline, CDR1 is KGHSH, CDR2 LQKENI. This CDR3 is 14 amino acids long. CDR3 nucleotides: TGTGCCAGCTCACCAGATGGCTACCGGGTGCGCCTCCACTTT. It is translated as CASSPDGYRVRLHF.

Many counts were recorded for this clonotype. The genes are TRBV20-1 and TRBJ1-4; a weak D match, TRBD1 (5 bases). V was trimmed by 4 bases and J by 8 bases, leaving 11 bases between them. The CDR3 loop spans 12 amino acids. Looked up from germline, CDR1 is DFQATT and CDR2 is SNEGSKA (reference sequence). The CDR3 here is CSANRFGEKLFF. CDR3 in DNA: TGCAGTGCTAACAGGTTTGGCGAAAAACTGTTTTTT.

J is TRBJ2-3 and V is TRBV10-1; D uncertain. Between the trimmed V and J ends, which lost 0 bases and 3 bases, there was a span of 4 bases. The CDR3 covers 13 residues. Germline-derived CDR1 and CDR2 are WNHNN and SYGVQD (reference sequence). The CDR3 reads CASSESKTDTQYF. Written as DNA, the CDR3 is TGCGCCAGCAGTGAGTCGAAGACAGATACGCAGTATTTT.

This clonotype has a count of ten or more. This chain uses TRBV5-1 with TRBJ1-6, with D unclear. The CDR3 consists of 14 residues. The germline gives CDR1 SGHRS, CDR2 YFSETQ. Trimming pared 0 bases from V and 9 bases from J, leaving 10 bases between. The CDR3 bases are TGCGCCAGCAGCTTGGCCTTTTTGTCTTCACCCCTCCACTTT. The encoded protein is CASSLAFLSSPLHF.